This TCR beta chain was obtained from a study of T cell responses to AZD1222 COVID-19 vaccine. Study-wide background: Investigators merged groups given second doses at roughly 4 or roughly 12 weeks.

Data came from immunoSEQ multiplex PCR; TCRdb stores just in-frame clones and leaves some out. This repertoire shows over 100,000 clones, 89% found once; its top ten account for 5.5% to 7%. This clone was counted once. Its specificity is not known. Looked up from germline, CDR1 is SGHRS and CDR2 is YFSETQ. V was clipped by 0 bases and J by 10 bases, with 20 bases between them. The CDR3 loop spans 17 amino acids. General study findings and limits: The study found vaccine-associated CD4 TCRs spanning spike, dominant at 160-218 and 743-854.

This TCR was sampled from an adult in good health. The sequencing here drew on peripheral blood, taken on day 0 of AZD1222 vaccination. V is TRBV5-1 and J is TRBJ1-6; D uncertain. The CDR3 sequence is CASSLGGGLEAGSPLHF. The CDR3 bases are TGCGCCAGCAGCTTGGGGGGAGGTTTGGAAGCCGGATCACCCCTCCACTTT.